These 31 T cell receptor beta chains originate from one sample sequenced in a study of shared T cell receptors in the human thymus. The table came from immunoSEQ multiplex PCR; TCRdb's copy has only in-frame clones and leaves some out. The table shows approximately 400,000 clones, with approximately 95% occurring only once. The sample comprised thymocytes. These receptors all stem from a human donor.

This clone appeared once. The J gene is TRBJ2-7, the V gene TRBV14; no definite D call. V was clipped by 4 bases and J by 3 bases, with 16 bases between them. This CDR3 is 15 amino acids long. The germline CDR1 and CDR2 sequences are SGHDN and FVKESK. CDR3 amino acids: CASSLQHGPHYEQYF. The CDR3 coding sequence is TGTGCCAGCAGCCTACAGCACGGCCCTCACTACGAGCAGTACTTC. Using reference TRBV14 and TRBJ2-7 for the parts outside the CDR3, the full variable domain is EAGVTQFPSHSVIEKGQTVTLRCDPISGHDNLYWYRRVMGKEIKFLLHFVKESKQDESGMPNNRFLAERTGGTYSTLKVQPAELEDSGVYFCASSLQHGPHYEQYFGPGTRLTVT.

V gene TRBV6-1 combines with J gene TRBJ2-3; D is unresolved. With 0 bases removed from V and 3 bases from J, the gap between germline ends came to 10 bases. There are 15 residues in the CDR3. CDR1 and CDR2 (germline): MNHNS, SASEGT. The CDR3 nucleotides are TGTGCCAGCAGTGAAGCAAGGGCTACAACAGATACGCAGTATTTT. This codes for CASSEARATTDTQYF.

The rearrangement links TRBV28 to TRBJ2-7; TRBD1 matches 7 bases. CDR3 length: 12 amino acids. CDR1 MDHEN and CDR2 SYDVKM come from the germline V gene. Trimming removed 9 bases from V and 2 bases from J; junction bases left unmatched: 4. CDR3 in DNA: TGTGCCAGTCTACAGGGGACCTACGAGCAGTACTTC. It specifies CASLQGTYEQYF.

CDR3 amino acids: CAWRGLSTDTQYF. CDR3 nucleotide sequence: TGTGCCTGGAGGGGGCTCAGCACAGATACGCAGTATTTT. The V call is TRBV30, the J call TRBJ2-3, with D possibly being TRBD1 (5 bases). The length of the CDR3 is 13 residues. CDR1 GTSNPN and CDR2 SVGIG come from the germline V gene (reference sequence). V lost 3 bases, J lost 0 bases, and 7 bases lay in between.

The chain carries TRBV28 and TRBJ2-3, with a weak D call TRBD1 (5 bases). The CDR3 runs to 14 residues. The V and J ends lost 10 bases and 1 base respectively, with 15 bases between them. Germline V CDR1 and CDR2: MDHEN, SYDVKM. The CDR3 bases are TGTGCCATCAGGGATTATCGTGGCACAGATACGCAGTATTTT. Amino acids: CAIRDYRGTDTQYF.

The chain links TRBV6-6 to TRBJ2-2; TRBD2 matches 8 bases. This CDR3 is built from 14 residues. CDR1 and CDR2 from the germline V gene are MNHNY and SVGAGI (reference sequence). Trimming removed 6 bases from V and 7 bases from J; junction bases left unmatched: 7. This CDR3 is CASSSQAGVGELFF. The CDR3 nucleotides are TGTGCCAGCAGCTCTCAAGCGGGAGTCGGGGAGCTGTTTTTT.

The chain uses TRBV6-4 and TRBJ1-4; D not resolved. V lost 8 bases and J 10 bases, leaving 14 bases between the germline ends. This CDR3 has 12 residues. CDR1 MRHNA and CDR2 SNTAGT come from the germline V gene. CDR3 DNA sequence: TGTGCCAGCCCCGTGACTTGGGGAAAACTGTTTTTT. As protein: CASPVTWGKLFF.

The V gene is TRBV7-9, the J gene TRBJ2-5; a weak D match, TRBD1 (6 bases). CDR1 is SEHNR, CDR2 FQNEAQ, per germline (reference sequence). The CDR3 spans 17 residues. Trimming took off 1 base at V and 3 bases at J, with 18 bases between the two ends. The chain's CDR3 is CASSLDGWGKGEETQYF. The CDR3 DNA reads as TGTGCCAGCAGCTTAGACGGGTGGGGAAAGGGGGAAGAGACCCAGTACTTC.

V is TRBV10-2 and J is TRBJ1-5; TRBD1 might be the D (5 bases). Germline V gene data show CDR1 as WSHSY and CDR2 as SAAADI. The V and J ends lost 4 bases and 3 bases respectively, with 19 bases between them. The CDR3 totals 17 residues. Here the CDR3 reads CASSVGGWTASNQPQHF. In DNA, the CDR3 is TGCGCCAGCAGTGTGGGGGGTTGGACCGCCTCCAATCAGCCCCAGCATTTT.

Written as DNA, the CDR3 is TGTGCCTGGAGTGTTCGGCTGGAGGGTAGGGAAAAACTGTTTTTT. Protein product: CAWSVRLEGREKLFF. The chain joins TRBV30 to TRBJ1-4; D unclear. CDR1 and CDR2 (germline): GTSNPN, SVGIG (reference sequence). This CDR3 contains 15 residues. Trimming left V 0 bases short and J 8 bases short, with 16 bases between.

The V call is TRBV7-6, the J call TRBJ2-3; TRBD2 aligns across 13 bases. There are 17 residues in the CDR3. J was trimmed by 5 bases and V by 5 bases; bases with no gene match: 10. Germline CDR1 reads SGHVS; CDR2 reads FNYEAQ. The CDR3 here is CASSLLLAGGPIDTQYF. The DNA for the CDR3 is TGTGCCAGCAGCCTATTACTAGCGGGAGGGCCTATAGATACGCAGTATTTT. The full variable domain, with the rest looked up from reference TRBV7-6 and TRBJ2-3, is GAGVSQSPRYKVTKRGQDVALRCDPISGHVSLYWYRQALGQGPEFLTYFNYEAQQDKSGLPNDRFSAERPEGSISTLTIQRTEQRDSAMYRCASSLLLAGGPIDTQYFGPGTRLTVL.

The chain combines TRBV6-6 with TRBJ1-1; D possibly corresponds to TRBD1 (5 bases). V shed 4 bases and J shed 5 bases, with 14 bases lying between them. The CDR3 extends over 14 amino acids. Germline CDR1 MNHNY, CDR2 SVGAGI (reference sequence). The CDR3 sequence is CASSWSGKETEAFF. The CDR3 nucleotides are TGTGCCAGCAGTTGGTCAGGGAAAGAGACTGAAGCTTTCTTT.

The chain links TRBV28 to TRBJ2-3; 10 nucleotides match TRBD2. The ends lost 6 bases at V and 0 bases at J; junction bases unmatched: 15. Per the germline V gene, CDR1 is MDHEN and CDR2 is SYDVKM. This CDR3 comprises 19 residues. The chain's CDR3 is CASRGPQGWTSGSTDTQYF. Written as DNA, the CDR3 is TGTGCCAGCAGAGGCCCCCAGGGTTGGACTAGCGGAAGCACAGATACGCAGTATTTT.

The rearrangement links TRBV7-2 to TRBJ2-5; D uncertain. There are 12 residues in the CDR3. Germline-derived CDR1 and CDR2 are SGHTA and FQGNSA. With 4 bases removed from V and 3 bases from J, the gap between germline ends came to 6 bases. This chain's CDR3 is CASSSSEETQYF. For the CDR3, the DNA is TGTGCCAGCAGCTCCTCCGAAGAGACCCAGTACTTC.

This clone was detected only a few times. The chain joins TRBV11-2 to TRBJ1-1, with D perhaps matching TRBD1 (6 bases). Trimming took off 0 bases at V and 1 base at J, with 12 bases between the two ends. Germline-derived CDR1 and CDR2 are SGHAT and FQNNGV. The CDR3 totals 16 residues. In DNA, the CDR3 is TGTGCCAGCAGCTTAGATATTAAACAGGGGAACACTGAAGCTTTCTTT. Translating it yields CASSLDIKQGNTEAFF.

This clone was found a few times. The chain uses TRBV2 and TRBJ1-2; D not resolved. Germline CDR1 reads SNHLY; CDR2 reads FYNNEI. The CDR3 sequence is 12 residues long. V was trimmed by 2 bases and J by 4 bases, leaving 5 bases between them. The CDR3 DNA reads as TGTGCCAGCAGTGAATCCCCCTATGGCTACACCTTC. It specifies CASSESPYGYTF.

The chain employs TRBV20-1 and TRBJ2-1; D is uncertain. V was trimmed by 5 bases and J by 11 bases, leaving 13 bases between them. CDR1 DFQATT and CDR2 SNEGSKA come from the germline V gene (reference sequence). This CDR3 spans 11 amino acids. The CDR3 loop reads CSAQRVRKQFF. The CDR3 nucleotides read TGCAGTGCTCAAAGGGTCCGGAAGCAGTTCTTC.

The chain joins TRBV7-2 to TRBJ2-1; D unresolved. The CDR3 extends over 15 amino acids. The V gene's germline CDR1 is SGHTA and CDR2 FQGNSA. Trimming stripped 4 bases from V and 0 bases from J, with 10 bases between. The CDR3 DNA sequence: TGTGCCAGCAGCTCTTACATGAGCTCCTACAATGAGCAGTTCTTC. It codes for CASSSYMSSYNEQFF. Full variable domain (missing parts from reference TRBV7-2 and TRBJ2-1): GAGVSQSPSNKVTEKGKDVELRCDPISGHTALYWYRQSLGQGLEFLIYFQGNSAPDKSGLPSDRFSAERTGGSVSTLTIQRTQQEDSAVYLCASSSYMSSYNEQFFGPGTRLTVL.

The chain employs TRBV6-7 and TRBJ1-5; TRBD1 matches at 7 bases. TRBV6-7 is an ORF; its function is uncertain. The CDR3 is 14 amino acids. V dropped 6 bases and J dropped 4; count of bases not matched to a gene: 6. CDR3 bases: TGTGCCAGCAGCCTTGACAGGGAAAATCAGCCCCAGCATTTT. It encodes CASSLDRENQPQHF.

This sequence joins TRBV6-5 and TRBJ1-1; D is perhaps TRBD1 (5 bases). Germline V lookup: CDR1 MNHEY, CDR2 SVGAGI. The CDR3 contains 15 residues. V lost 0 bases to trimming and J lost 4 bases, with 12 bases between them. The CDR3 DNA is TGTGCCAGCAGTTACTCCTGGCAGGGCGGCACTGAAGCTTTCTTT. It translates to CASSYSWQGGTEAFF.

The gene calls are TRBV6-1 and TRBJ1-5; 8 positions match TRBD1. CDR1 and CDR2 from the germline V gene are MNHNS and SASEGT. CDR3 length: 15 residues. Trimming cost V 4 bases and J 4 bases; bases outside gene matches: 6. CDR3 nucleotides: TGTGCCAGCAGTGGGAATCAGGGGGCGAATCAGCCCCAGCATTTT. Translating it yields CASSGNQGANQPQHF.

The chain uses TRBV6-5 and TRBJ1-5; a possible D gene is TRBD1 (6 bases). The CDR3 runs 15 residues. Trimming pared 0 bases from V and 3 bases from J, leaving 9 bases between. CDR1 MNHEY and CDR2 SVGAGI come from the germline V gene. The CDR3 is CASSYSYRANQPQHF. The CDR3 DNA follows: TGTGCCAGCAGTTACTCTTACAGGGCCAATCAGCCCCAGCATTTT.

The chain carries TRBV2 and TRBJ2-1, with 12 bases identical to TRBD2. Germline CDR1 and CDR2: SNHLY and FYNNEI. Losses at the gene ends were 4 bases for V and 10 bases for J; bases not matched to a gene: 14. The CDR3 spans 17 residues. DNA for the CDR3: TGTGCCAGCAGTGGGTTGAGGACTAGCGGGATTGAACGGGAGCAGTTCTTC. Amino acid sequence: CASSGLRTSGIEREQFF.

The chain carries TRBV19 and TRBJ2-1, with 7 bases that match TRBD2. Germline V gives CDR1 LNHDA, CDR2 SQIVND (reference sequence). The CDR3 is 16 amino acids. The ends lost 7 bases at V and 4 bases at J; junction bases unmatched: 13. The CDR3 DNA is TGTGCCAGTACCCTTGGGTGGGCGGGAGTTTACAATGAGCAGTTCTTC. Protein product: CASTLGWAGVYNEQFF. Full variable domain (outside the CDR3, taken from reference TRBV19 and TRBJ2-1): DGGITQSPKYLFRKEGQNVTLSCEQNLNHDAMYWYRQDPGQGLRLIYYSQIVNDFQKGDIAEGYSVSREKKESFPLTVTSAQKNPTAFYLCASTLGWAGVYNEQFFGPGTRLTVL.

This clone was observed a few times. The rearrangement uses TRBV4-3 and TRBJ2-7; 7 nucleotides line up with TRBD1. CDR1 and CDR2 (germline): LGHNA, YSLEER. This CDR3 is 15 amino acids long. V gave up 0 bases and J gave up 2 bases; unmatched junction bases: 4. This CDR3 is CASSQEWDRPYEQYF. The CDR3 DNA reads TGCGCCAGCAGCCAAGAGTGGGACAGACCCTACGAGCAGTACTTC.

DNA for the CDR3: TGTGCCACCCTGTCGGGAACTGGGGCCAACGTCCTGACTTTC. Its translation: CATLSGTGANVLTF. V usage is TRBV19 and J usage is TRBJ2-6; perhaps TRBD2 as D (5 bases). CDR1 is LNHDA and CDR2 is SQIVND in the germline V gene (reference sequence). V lost 10 bases and J 2 bases, leaving 12 bases between the germline ends. The CDR3 contains 14 residues. Filled out from reference TRBV19 and TRBJ2-6, the complete variable domain reads DGGITQSPKYLFRKEGQNVTLSCEQNLNHDAMYWYRQDPGQGLRLIYYSQIVNDFQKGDIAEGYSVSREKKESFPLTVTSAQKNPTAFYLCATLSGTGANVLTFGAGSRLTVL.

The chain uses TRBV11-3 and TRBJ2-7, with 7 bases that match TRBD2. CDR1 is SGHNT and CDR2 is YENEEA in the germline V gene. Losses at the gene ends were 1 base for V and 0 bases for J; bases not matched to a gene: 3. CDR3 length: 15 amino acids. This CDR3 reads CASSLGASGSYEQYF. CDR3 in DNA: TGTGCCAGCAGCTTAGGGGCTAGCGGCTCCTACGAGCAGTACTTC.

The CDR3 DNA is TGTGCCAGTAGTATTGCGGTTTTCAGGGGCTTTAATGAAAAACTGTTTTTT. This sequence encodes CASSIAVFRGFNEKLFF. The chain joins TRBV19 to TRBJ1-4, with D tentatively TRBD1 (6 bases). This CDR3 has 17 amino acids. V was pared by 3 bases and J by 4 bases, with 18 bases between. Germline V gene sequence: CDR1 LNHDA, CDR2 SQIVND (reference sequence).

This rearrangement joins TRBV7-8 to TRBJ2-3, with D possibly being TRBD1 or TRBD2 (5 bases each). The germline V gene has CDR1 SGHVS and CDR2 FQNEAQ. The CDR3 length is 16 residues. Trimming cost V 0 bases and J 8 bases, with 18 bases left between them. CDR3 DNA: TGTGCCAGCAGCTTAGCTGAGGGGCCAGGTTTAGGTACGCAGTATTTT. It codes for CASSLAEGPGLGTQYF.

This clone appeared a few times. CDR3 amino acids: CASSSPSGIGRVSDTQYF. The CDR3 DNA reads as TGCGCCAGCAGCTCCCCTAGCGGGATTGGGCGCGTATCAGATACGCAGTATTTT. The rearrangement links TRBV5-1 to TRBJ2-3; 9 bases are shared with TRBD2. The CDR3 sequence is 18 residues long. J lost 4 bases, V lost 3 bases, and 15 bases had no gene match. Germline V gene sequence: CDR1 SGHRS, CDR2 YFSETQ.

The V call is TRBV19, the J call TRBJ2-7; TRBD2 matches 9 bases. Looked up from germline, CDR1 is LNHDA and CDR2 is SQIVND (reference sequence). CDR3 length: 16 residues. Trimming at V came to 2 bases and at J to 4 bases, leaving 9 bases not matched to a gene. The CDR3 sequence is CASSITAGGSDYEQYF. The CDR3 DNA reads TGTGCCAGTAGTATAACGGCGGGAGGGTCCGATTACGAGCAGTACTTC.